The clone carrying this TCR beta chain was seen a few times. The CDR3 consists of 17 residues. With V trimmed by 2 bases and J by 2 bases, 12 bases remained unmatched. Germline CDR1 reads SGHDT; CDR2 reads YYEEEE. TCR beta CDR3 regions were amplified from RNA transcripts. When the TCR CDR3 underwent first-round RT-PCR, the HTBI primer set was used. TCRdb passed the multiplex PCR reads through MiXCR, listing each CDR3 protein once. The sample holds some 340,000 distinct CDR3 sequences, approximately 15% seen once. This sample was taken from a study of T cells in Graves' hyperthyroidism and ophthalmopathy. Among ophthalmopathy patients, the Clinical Activity Score reached at least 3, the NOSPECS grade reached at least 4, and duration remained under 3 months.

This chain uses TRBV5-6 with TRBJ2-7, with 8 bases identical to TRBD1. This clonotype was obtained from a woman aged 35 to 49 with Graves' ophthalmopathy. Sequences were obtained from blood. The DNA of the CDR3 is TGTGCCAGCAGCTTATTGGCCGCAGGGGGCTCAACCTACGAGCAGTACTTC. Translation gives CASSLLAAGGSTYEQYF. The whole variable domain, remainder taken from reference TRBV5-6 and TRBJ2-7, is DAGVTQSPTHLIKTRGQQVTLRCSPKSGHDTVSWYQQALGQGPQFIFQYYEEEERQRGNFPDRFSGHQFPNYSSELNVNALLLGDSALYLCASSLLAAGGSTYEQYFGPGTRLTVT.